These 23 T cell receptor beta chains originate from one sample sequenced in a study of early T cells in non-severe SARS-CoV-2 infection. TCRdb ran MiXCR on the 5' RACE reads and lists one entry per CDR3 protein. The sample yields about 25,000 distinct CDR3 sequences, around 5% seen once. Sequences were obtained from whole blood. These receptors were obtained from an adult who was a healthcare worker with PCR-confirmed SARS-CoV-2 infection or an uninfected control (not recorded which).

This clonotype was counted many times. This rearrangement joins TRBV7-2 to TRBJ2-3, with D perhaps TRBD1 (6 bases). CDR1 is SGHTA and CDR2 is FQGNSA in the germline V gene. The CDR3 sequence is 12 residues long. The V end was cut by 1 base, the J end by 9 bases, with 8 bases between. The CDR3: CASSLDRETQYF. Written as DNA, the CDR3 is TGTGCCAGCAGCTTAGACAGGGAGACGCAGTATTTT.

The chain employs TRBV28 and TRBJ2-1; D ambiguous. In germline, CDR1 is MDHEN, CDR2 SYDVKM. Trimming left V 7 bases short and J 5 bases short, with 9 bases between. The CDR3 extends over 12 amino acids. The CDR3, as DNA: TGTGCCAGCACTGAGCGCAACAATGAGCAGTTCTTC. Translated, it gives CASTERNNEQFF. Full variable domain (outside the CDR3, taken from reference TRBV28 and TRBJ2-1): DVKVTQSSRYLVKRTGEKVFLECVQDMDHENMFWYRQDPGLGLRLIYFSYDVKMKEKGDIPEGYSVSREKKERFSLILESASTNQTSMYLCASTERNNEQFFGPGTRLTVL.

This clonotype was counted ten times or more. The V gene is TRBV7-6, the J gene TRBJ1-2; D is perhaps TRBD1 (5 bases). Germline V gene sequence: CDR1 SGHVS, CDR2 FNYEAQ. This CDR3 has 13 amino acids. Trimming pared 5 bases from V and 4 bases from J, leaving 11 bases between. The CDR3 loop is CASSLNRFYGYTF. DNA of the CDR3: TGTGCCAGCAGCCTGAACAGGTTCTATGGCTACACCTTC.

This clonotype appeared many times. The V call is TRBV6-2 or TRBV6-3, the J call TRBJ2-4; 7 bases map to TRBD1. The CDR3 is 14 residues long. Germline trimming cut 6 bases from V and 8 bases from J; bases unmatched to any gene: 10. CDR1 MNHEY and CDR2 SVGEGT come from the germline V gene. The CDR3 reads CASRPGQAWDIQYF. The CDR3 DNA is TGTGCCAGCAGGCCCGGACAGGCCTGGGACATTCAGTACTTC.

Many counts were recorded for this clonotype. V usage is TRBV12-3 or TRBV12-4 and J usage is TRBJ1-1, with TRBD1 as a possible D gene (6 bases). V lost 9 bases and J 1 base, leaving 15 bases between the germline ends. The CDR3 length is 14 residues. The CDR3 sequence: CASKDSDRNTEAFF. The DNA for the CDR3 is TGTGCCAGTAAGGACAGCGATCGGAACACTGAAGCTTTCTTT.

This clonotype was seen repeatedly, ten times or more. As DNA, the CDR3 is TGTGCCAGCAGTGAAAACAGGAATCAGCCCCAGCATTTT. Translated, it gives CASSENRNQPQHF. The chain carries TRBV6-1 and TRBJ1-5, with D possibly matching TRBD1 (5 bases). The germline V gene has CDR1 MNHNS and CDR2 SASEGT. V was clipped by 2 bases and J by 4 bases, with 6 bases between them. This CDR3 is 13 amino acids long.

This clonotype was observed at least ten times. This sequence joins TRBV6-1 and TRBJ1-1, with a possible D match to TRBD1 (5 bases). The ends were cut back, 6 bases at V and 1 base at J, with 21 bases in the middle. This CDR3 is 17 amino acids long. Germline V CDR1 and CDR2: MNHNS, SASEGT. CDR3 bases: TGTGCCAGCAGCGCTCAGGGTAGCGGTTTTCGGAACACTGAAGCTTTCTTT. Its protein product is CASSAQGSGFRNTEAFF.

The sample holds a few counts of this clonotype. The V call is TRBV30, the J call TRBJ2-2; no reliable D call. Trimming stripped 4 bases from V and 3 bases from J, with 12 bases between. Germline assignment: CDR1 GTSNPN and CDR2 SVGIG (reference sequence). CDR3 length: 14 residues. CDR3 nucleotides: TGTGCCTGGACCGCCGTAGTGGACACCGGGGAGCTGTTTTTT. Translating gives CAWTAVVDTGELFF.

The table lists this clonotype with many counts. The chain is built from TRBV27 and TRBJ1-2, with a weak D call TRBD1 (5 bases). The CDR3 spans 13 residues. Germline CDR1 and CDR2: MNHEY and SMNVEV (reference sequence). V lost 3 bases, J lost 8 bases, and 13 bases lay in between. The CDR3 protein is CASSFWRGSGYTF. The DNA for the CDR3 is TGTGCCAGCAGTTTTTGGAGGGGATCCGGCTACACCTTC.

This clonotype has a count of ten or more. The rearrangement uses TRBV7-9 and TRBJ2-5; TRBD2 matches at 12 bases. Germline assignment: CDR1 SEHNR and CDR2 FQNEAQ (reference sequence). V dropped 5 bases and J dropped 2; count of bases not matched to a gene: 6. The CDR3 consists of 16 residues. The CDR3 reads CASSRTSGGPQETQYF. The DNA for the CDR3 is TGTGCCAGCAGCCGCACTAGCGGGGGGCCGCAAGAGACCCAGTACTTC.

This clonotype turned up a few times. The chain combines TRBV7-3 with TRBJ2-3; 12 nucleotides line up with TRBD2. J was trimmed by 4 bases and V by 2 bases; bases with no gene match: 1. The CDR3 length is 15 residues. Germline V CDR1 and CDR2: SGHTA, FQGTGA. The CDR3 DNA follows: TGTGCCAGCAGCTTATCTAGCGGGGGGGCAGATACGCAGTATTTT. The encoded protein is CASSLSSGGADTQYF.

This chain links TRBV28 with TRBJ1-3; no firm D call. This CDR3 has 17 residues. Per the germline V gene, CDR1 is MDHEN and CDR2 is SYDVKM. Trimming pared 2 bases from V and 0 bases from J, leaving 14 bases between. CDR3: CASSLIRRPTSGNTIYF. DNA of the CDR3: TGTGCCAGCAGTTTAATCAGGCGGCCGACCTCTGGAAACACCATATATTTT.

The J gene is TRBJ1-5, the V gene TRBV20-1; D may be TRBD1 (6 bases). The CDR3 runs 16 residues. Germline assignment: CDR1 DFQATT and CDR2 SNEGSKA (reference sequence). The ends were cut back, 0 bases at V and 7 bases at J, with 19 bases in the middle. The CDR3 sequence: CSARDLDYREEQPQHF. DNA of the CDR3: TGCAGTGCTAGAGATCTGGACTACAGGGAGGAACAGCCCCAGCATTTT.

The chain combines TRBV4-1 with TRBJ1-1; TRBD1 is a possible D gene (5 bases). This CDR3 contains 15 residues. The germline gives CDR1 MGHRA, CDR2 YSYEKL. The V end lost 1 base, the J end lost 4 bases, and 13 bases lay between the germline ends. The CDR3 DNA reads TGCGCCAGCAGCCAAGTATTAGGGGATTTCACTGAAGCTTTCTTT. It codes for CASSQVLGDFTEAFF.

This clonotype appeared many times. The rearrangement uses TRBV3-1 and TRBJ2-5; 8 nucleotides agree with TRBD1. V shed 1 base and J 10 bases; nucleotides not matched to a gene: 2. In germline, CDR1 is LGHDT, CDR2 YNNKEL (reference sequence). CDR3 size: 12 residues. DNA for the CDR3: TGTGCCAGCAGCCAAGGGACAGGGTTCCAGTACTTC. Its translation is CASSQGTGFQYF.

This clonotype was recorded many times. V is TRBV7-9 and J is TRBJ1-1; no definite D call. The germline CDR1 and CDR2 sequences are SEHNR and FQNEAQ (reference sequence). The CDR3 has 12 residues. Trimming cost V 5 bases and J 5 bases, with 9 bases left between them. CDR3 sequence reads: CASSQLSTEAFF. Written as DNA, the CDR3 is TGTGCCAGCAGCCAACTCTCGACTGAAGCTTTCTTT.

This chain uses TRBV20-1 with TRBJ2-3, with 8 nucleotides matching TRBD1. This CDR3 is 14 amino acids long. J lost 4 bases, V lost 6 bases, and 9 bases had no gene match. Looked up from germline, CDR1 is DFQATT and CDR2 is SNEGSKA (reference sequence). The CDR3 nucleotides read TGCAGTGCAGACAGGACAGGGCGCCCAGATACGCAGTATTTT. Translation gives CSADRTGRPDTQYF.

In this sample, this clonotype turned up many times. The chain is built from TRBV20-1 and TRBJ2-1; 13 bases are a match to TRBD2. V gave up 6 bases and J gave up 5 bases; unmatched junction bases: 7. Per germline, CDR1 DFQATT and CDR2 SNEGSKA (reference sequence). This CDR3 spans 15 amino acids. CDR3 bases: TGCAGTGCGCCAGGCACTAGCGGGGGGGACAATGAGCAGTTCTTC. Translation: CSAPGTSGGDNEQFF.

This clonotype was recorded many times. The genes are TRBV9 and TRBJ2-3; no clear D gene. Germline V gene data show CDR1 as SGDLS and CDR2 as YYNGEE. The CDR3 is 12 amino acids. Trimming left V 2 bases short and J 5 bases short, with 6 bases between. This CDR3 reads CASSVSVDTQYF. The CDR3 coding sequence is TGTGCCAGCAGCGTCTCAGTAGATACGCAGTATTTT. Variable domain in full (rest from reference TRBV9 and TRBJ2-3): DSGVTQTPKHLITATGQRVTLRCSPRSGDLSVYWYQQSLDQGLQFLIQYYNGEERAKGNILERFSAQQFPDLHSELNLSSLELGDSALYFCASSVSVDTQYFGPGTRLTVL.

J is TRBJ1-2 and V is TRBV11-2, with D unclear. The CDR3 totals 14 residues. The V and J ends lost 8 bases and 0 bases respectively, with 13 bases between them. Germline V gene sequence: CDR1 SGHAT, CDR2 FQNNGV. The CDR3 loop is CASGPSGSNYGYTF. CDR3 nucleotide sequence: TGTGCCAGCGGCCCCTCAGGATCTAACTATGGCTACACCTTC.

This clonotype has just a few counts. The rearrangement uses TRBV5-1 and TRBJ1-2; TRBD1 might be the D (5 bases). Germline V lookup: CDR1 SGHRS, CDR2 YFSETQ. CDR3 length: 15 residues. Trimming cost V 0 bases and J 0 bases, with 9 bases left between them. The CDR3 nucleotides are TGCGCCAGCAGCTTGGGACAGAGAGCTAACTATGGCTACACCTTC. Its protein is CASSLGQRANYGYTF.

This clonotype was picked up many times. The chain combines TRBV7-9 with TRBJ1-6, with no clear D. The CDR3 is made up of 12 amino acids. V dropped 9 bases and J dropped 6 bases, with 9 bases sitting between them. CDR1 and CDR2 (germline): SEHNR, FQNEAQ (reference sequence). CDR3 nucleotide sequence: TGTGCCAGTACCGCGGGTAATTCACCCCTCCACTTT. It specifies CASTAGNSPLHF.

This clonotype was observed at least ten times. The chain uses TRBV5-4 and TRBJ2-5; D is undetermined. This CDR3 has 11 amino acids. With 4 bases removed from V and 1 base from J, the gap between germline ends came to 2 bases. CDR1 and CDR2 from the germline V gene are SGHNT and YYREEE (reference sequence). Here the CDR3 DNA reads TGTGCCAGCAGCGGCCAAGAGACCCAGTACTTC. Amino acids: CASSGQETQYF.